Detailed here is one T cell receptor (beta chain). Making TCR cDNA involved 5'RACE template switching, which added UMIs and a universal primer site. TCRdb reanalysed the 5' RACE reads using MiXCR and keeps one entry per CDR3 protein. The table includes a few hundred thousand distinct CDR3 sequences, over 10% detected once. The data originate from a study of T cells after yellow fever vaccination. V gave up 4 bases and J gave up 4 bases; unmatched junction bases: 12. This CDR3 region has 17 residues. The germline gives CDR1 MGHRA, CDR2 YSYEKL. Here the sequenced sample was CD4+ T cells sorted from PBMCs, taken 45 days after the yellow fever booster vaccination. The source is a man aged 25 to 45 who received the YFV17D yellow fever vaccine. The chain links TRBV4-1 to TRBJ2-7, with 11 bases aligning to TRBD2. The CDR3 DNA is TGCGCCAGCAGCCTTCTAGGGACTAGCGGATTGGGGTACGAGCAGTACTTC. Translating gives CASSLLGTSGLGYEQYF.